This TCR beta chain stems from a study of shared clonotypes between healthy human individuals. This clone turned up a few times. Its target is unknown. Measured with immunoSEQ multiplex PCR; TCRdb has only the in-frame clones, and not every one. Among about 560,000 clones listed, around three quarters were seen once. This CDR3 has 13 residues. Trimming left V 8 bases short and J 5 bases short, with 12 bases between. Germline V gene data show CDR1 as SGHTA and CDR2 as FQGNSA. Study-wide findings and caveats: The donor pool, a small one, limited the genetic and exposure-history diversity represented. The sole specimen, blood, was sampled, and tissue repertoires likely differ.

The chain joins TRBV7-2 to TRBJ2-2; D is uncertain. The TCR sequence derives from a woman aged 40 to 50 in good health. Some clones in this sample may be carry-over from other donors' samples. Specimen: PBMCs. For the CDR3, the DNA is TGTGCCAGCGGGTATTACGAGACCGGGGAGCTGTTTTTT. Translated, it gives CASGYYETGELFF.